These 21 T cell receptor beta chains were all obtained from the same sample, sequenced in a study of T cells in Graves' hyperthyroidism and ophthalmopathy (dated 2019 in TCRdb). The library was prepared using multiplex PCR. The listed sequencing device is Illumina HiSeq 2000. TCR beta CDR3 regions were amplified from RNA transcripts. The TCR CDR3 was subjected to a first round of RT-PCR using the HTBI primer set and the Qiagen OneStep RT-PCR kit. The public reads were reprocessed in TCRdb via fastp at Q25 and MiXCR, keeping in-frame beta chains. Rows with one shared CDR3 protein collapse into an entry with the most common genes and DNA. This sample gives about 360,000 distinct CDR3 sequences in total; around 14% of them show up just once. The ten biggest clones cover around a tenth of the sample. The sequencing sample was made of blood. The receptors were gathered from a woman aged 18-29 years with Graves' hyperthyroidism.

This clonotype was found many times. One junction end disagrees with the germline gene, perhaps due to a read error. V usage is TRBV3-1 and J usage is TRBJ2-3; 9 bases agree with TRBD2. Germline V lookup: CDR1 LGHDT, CDR2 YNNKEL (reference sequence). This CDR3 has 16 residues. The CDR3 DNA sequence: TGTGCCAGCAGCCCCTTCCTAGCGGGGAGCACATATACGCAGTATTTT. Protein product: CASSPFLAGSTYTQYF.

The chain employs TRBV12-3 or TRBV12-4 and TRBJ2-2; perhaps TRBD1 as D (6 bases). V was cut by 3 bases and J by 4 bases, with 21 bases left in between. The CDR3 extends over 18 amino acids. CDR3 DNA sequence: TGTGCCAGCAGTTTTCCCCCAGGGGCGCGAAGACGCACCGGGGAGCTGTTTTTT. Residues: CASSFPPGARRRTGELFF.

This clonotype has only a few counts. CDR3 nucleotide sequence: TGTGCCAGCAGCCCATTTACAGGTCCCCAGGTGCAGTACTTC. Its protein product is CASSPFTGPQVQYF. V gene TRBV14 combines with J gene TRBJ2-7, with D possibly being TRBD1 (5 bases). The CDR3 has 14 residues. The germline V gene encodes CDR1 SGHDN and CDR2 FVKESK. Trimming cost V 4 bases and J 9 bases, with 19 bases left between them.

This clonotype was detected many times. The chain carries TRBV30 and TRBJ2-7; D gene uncertain. V was cut by 1 base and J by 1 base, with 11 bases left in between. Germline CDR1 and CDR2: GTSNPN and SVGIG (reference sequence). The CDR3 is made up of 14 amino acids. CDR3 loop: CAWSGLFVSYEQYF. The CDR3 bases are TGTGCCTGGAGTGGACTCTTTGTATCCTACGAGCAGTACTTC.

The table lists this clonotype with many counts. V is TRBV30 and J is TRBJ2-7, with D perhaps TRBD1 (6 bases). Trimming removed 4 bases from V and 7 bases from J, with 11 bases in between. CDR1 is GTSNPN and CDR2 is SVGIG in the germline V gene (reference sequence). This CDR3 has 11 amino acids. The chain's CDR3 is CAWNREGEQYF. The CDR3 DNA reads TGTGCCTGGAACAGGGAAGGGGAGCAGTACTTC. Together with reference TRBV30 and TRBJ2-7, the CDR3 gives the full variable domain: SQTIHQWPATLVQPVGSPLSLECTVEGTSNPNLYWYRQAAGRGLQLLFYSVGIGQISSEVPQNLSASRPQDRQFILSSKKLLLSDSGFYLCAWNREGEQYFGPGTRLTVT.

This clonotype was observed at least ten times. The chain uses TRBV6-2 or TRBV6-3 and TRBJ1-5; D unresolved. The V and J ends lost 0 bases and 5 bases respectively, with 11 bases between them. The CDR3 spans 15 residues. Germline loops: CDR1 MNHEY, CDR2 SVGEGT. The CDR3 reads CASSYSGRDHQPQHF. CDR3 DNA sequence: TGTGCCAGCAGTTACTCGGGGAGGGATCATCAGCCCCAGCATTTT.

This clonotype appeared many times. V and J are TRBV14 and TRBJ1-3; D might be TRBD1 (5 bases). In germline, CDR1 is SGHDN, CDR2 FVKESK. There are 16 residues in the CDR3. The V gene lost 1 base and the J gene lost 0 bases, with 10 bases spanning the gap. The CDR3 loop is CASSQGQPSSGNTIYF. The CDR3 DNA is TGTGCCAGCAGCCAAGGACAGCCGAGCTCTGGAAACACCATATATTTT.

In its sample, this clonotype was seen many times. The chain combines TRBV7-8 with TRBJ2-1; D gene uncertain. CDR3 size: 14 residues. Germline V lookup: CDR1 SGHVS, CDR2 FQNEAQ. Trimming took off 5 bases at V and 7 bases at J, with 15 bases between the two ends. The CDR3 nucleotides are TGTGCCAGCAGCCCCCGGGCCACCAGAAATGAGCAGTTCTTC. It is translated as CASSPRATRNEQFF.

V usage is TRBV12-3 or TRBV12-4 and J usage is TRBJ2-7, with D perhaps TRBD1 (6 bases). V shed 6 bases and J shed 8 bases, with 17 bases lying between them. The CDR3 contains 13 residues. The CDR3 here is CASSSGDTDKQYF. The CDR3 DNA is TGTGCCAGCAGCTCCGGGGACACCGACAAGCAGTACTTC.

At least ten counts were recorded for this clonotype. This chain connects TRBV27 to TRBJ2-1; 8 bases fit TRBD2. The CDR3 extends over 15 amino acids. J gave up 2 bases and V 6 bases, and 6 bases lay outside the gene matches. Germline V gene lookup returns CDR1 MNHEY and CDR2 SMNVEV (reference sequence). The CDR3 DNA sequence: TGTGCCAGCAGCCGAGCGGGGGAGCCCTACAATGAGCAGTTCTTC. Its translation is CASSRAGEPYNEQFF.

This clonotype was counted only a few times. The chain links TRBV11-3 to TRBJ2-1; possibly TRBD2 for D (6 bases). V gave up 1 base and J gave up 8 bases, with 18 bases separating them. Germline-derived CDR1 and CDR2 are SGHNT and YENEEA. The CDR3 totals 16 residues. The CDR3 protein is CASSLASGGVRHEQFF. CDR3 DNA sequence: TGTGCCAGCAGCTTAGCGTCTGGCGGGGTTAGGCATGAGCAGTTCTTC.

This clonotype was detected ten times or more. The V call is TRBV12-3 or TRBV12-4, the J call TRBJ1-5, with 7 bases lining up with TRBD1. This CDR3 is 15 amino acids long. Germline trimming cut 6 bases from V and 3 bases from J; bases unmatched to any gene: 8. DNA for the CDR3: TGTGCCAGCAGACGAACAGGGGAGGTCAATCAGCCCCAGCATTTT. Encoded protein: CASRRTGEVNQPQHF.

In its sample, this clonotype was seen many times. The gene calls are TRBV11-2 and TRBJ1-1, with D uncertain. The CDR3 contains 15 residues. CDR1 is SGHAT and CDR2 is FQNNGV in the germline V gene. The germline V and J ends were trimmed by 1 base and 11 bases, with 20 bases remaining between them. CDR3: CASSLGSSGGVEAFF. In nucleotides, the CDR3 is TGTGCCAGCAGCTTAGGGTCCAGCGGAGGAGTCGAGGCTTTCTTT.

The chain carries TRBV20-1 and TRBJ1-5; TRBD1 matches 9 bases. CDR1 is DFQATT, CDR2 SNEGSKA, per germline (reference sequence). V was clipped by 6 bases and J by 5 bases; unmatched bases: 8. The CDR3 is made up of 14 amino acids. CDR3 DNA: TGCAGTGCCAAGACAGGGGGAGAGTATCAGCCCCAGCATTTT. It is translated as CSAKTGGEYQPQHF.

This clonotype was seen ten or more times. The chain combines TRBV12-3 or TRBV12-4 with TRBJ1-3; 10 nucleotides agree with TRBD1. V gave up 6 bases and J gave up 6 bases; unmatched junction bases: 11. The CDR3 contains 16 residues. The CDR3 DNA is TGTGCCAGCAGCCTGGCCGGGACAGGGGCGCAAAACACCATATATTTT. Amino acid sequence: CASSLAGTGAQNTIYF.

This clonotype was observed many times. The V and J genes are TRBV11-1 and TRBJ2-7; TRBD2 matches 13 bases. CDR1 is SGHAT and CDR2 is FQDESV in the germline V gene (reference sequence). V shed 7 bases and J 1 base; nucleotides not matched to a gene: 1. The CDR3 contains 14 residues. CDR3 amino acids: CASKLAGGSYEQYF. CDR3 sequence (DNA): TGTGCCAGCAAACTAGCGGGAGGGTCCTACGAGCAGTACTTC.

This clonotype was observed at least ten times. The chain joins TRBV28 to TRBJ1-3, with D maybe TRBD1 (6 bases). Deletions cut 7 bases from V and 4 bases from J, with 11 bases between. Germline loops: CDR1 MDHEN, CDR2 SYDVKM. CDR3 length equals 13 residues. In nucleotides, the CDR3 is TGTGCCAGCATCCCGGGGGGCGGAAACACCATATATTTT. It translates to CASIPGGGNTIYF.

The chain recombines TRBV30 with TRBJ2-3, with a tentative D call TRBD2 (5 bases). Deletions cut 3 bases from V and 3 bases from J, with 16 bases between. The CDR3 extends over 15 amino acids. Germline lookup yields CDR1 GTSNPN and CDR2 SVGIG (reference sequence). The CDR3 region is CAWSDLKRLTDTQYF. CDR3 sequence (DNA): TGTGCCTGGAGCGACCTAAAGCGGTTGACAGATACGCAGTATTTT.

This clonotype was detected ten times or more. The rearrangement joins TRBV20-1 to TRBJ2-1, with 8 bases identical to TRBD1. With V trimmed by 2 bases and J by 6 bases, 21 bases remained unmatched. This CDR3 comprises 19 residues. Germline V gives CDR1 DFQATT, CDR2 SNEGSKA (reference sequence). The CDR3 loop is CSARRTGTGLIRLANEQFF. The CDR3 DNA follows: TGCAGTGCTAGACGGACAGGGACTGGATTGATTAGGTTGGCCAATGAGCAGTTCTTC.

In this sample, this clonotype turned up many times. The chain joins TRBV30 to TRBJ2-3; 7 positions agree with TRBD2. This CDR3 has 13 amino acids. CDR1 is GTSNPN and CDR2 is SVGIG in the germline V gene (reference sequence). Germline trimming cut 3 bases from V and 11 bases from J; bases unmatched to any gene: 11. DNA of the CDR3: TGTGCCTGGAGGGGAGGGACTACCGAATGGCAGTATTTT. Its translation: CAWRGGTTEWQYF.

On this clonotype itself: A much larger clone sits a single nucleotide away, making a read error possible. The CDR3 coding sequence is TGTGCCAGCAGCTCTCTAGCGTCACCGGATACGCAGTATTTT. It encodes CASSSLASPDTQYF. J is TRBJ2-3 and V is TRBV11-3, with D perhaps TRBD2 (6 bases). V lost 4 bases and J 6 bases, leaving 14 bases between the germline ends. Germline CDR1 reads SGHNT; CDR2 reads YENEEA. The CDR3 totals 14 residues.